These T cell receptor delta chains were read from a single sample in a study of human gamma delta and Vdelta1 T cells. No antigen has been identified for these receptors. TCRdb re-analyzed the PCR reads via CATT. The repertoire holds approximately 7,000 delta-chain clones, with about 40% as singletons. Input material: Vdelta1 gamma-delta T cells from blood grown in culture (DOT cells). The source is a human donor in good health. Each CDR3 is given without its conserved first and last residue.

v_call | cdr3_aa
TRDV1 | ALGEGFYLVLGDTRRPLI
TRDV1 | ALGEGGFPWGIRWGPLTAQLF
TRDV1 | ALGDFLAFRGLITGGYAGDTDKLI
TRDV1 | ALGKRPSGVPTDKLI
TRDV1 | ALGELEGKAVPKPRRGTLLVLTAQLF
TRDV1 | ALGEIGKLGDYRNTDKLI
TRDV1 | ALGELVALPSYEGGKRRSTDKLI
TRDV1 | ALGAPPEGTFAYWGIGGKLI
TRDV1 | ALGELNAGLGDTGDTDKLI
TRDV1 | ALGEHHHMILGDPKLI
TRDV1 | ALGETTFVVESPLGGTDKLI
TRDV1 | ALGKGVMWGITDKLI
TRDV1 | ALGELEGRGIDYTDKLI
TRDV1 | ALGESEALLLGDTWYTDKLI
TRDV1 | ALGVTFLRSNKLI
TRDV1 | ALGESTSPFLMNQLLGTDKLI